The 30 T cell receptor beta chains below were found in one sample sequenced in a study of Graves' ophthalmopathy and Graves' hyperthyroidism. Amplified TCR beta CDR3 regions were obtained using RNA transcripts as template. HTBI-primed RT-PCR formed the first round, and a multiplex PCR formed the second. TCRdb re-analysed the multiplex PCR reads in MiXCR, keeping a single row per CDR3 protein. The data show around 1.1 million distinct CDR3 sequences, 35% to 45% seen once. The sequencing sample was made of peripheral blood or thyroid tissue (not recorded which). Every receptor here comes from an adult man with Graves' hyperthyroidism.

The chain couples TRBV24-1 to TRBJ2-7, with D perhaps TRBD2 (6 bases). Germline lookup yields CDR1 KGHDR and CDR2 SFDVKD. The CDR3 is 13 amino acids. The V and J ends lost 5 bases and 3 bases respectively, with 10 bases between them. CDR3 loop: CATSVGSGYEQYF. CDR3 sequence (DNA): TGTGCCACCAGTGTTGGTAGCGGCTACGAGCAGTACTTC.

Many counts were recorded for this clonotype. The V gene is TRBV6-5, the J gene TRBJ2-6; 7 positions match TRBD2. The CDR3 runs to 15 residues. CDR1 and CDR2 from the germline V gene are MNHEY and SVGAGI. V was clipped by 6 bases and J by 4 bases; unmatched bases: 6. CDR3 sequence reads: CASRGGVAGANVLTF. DNA of the CDR3: TGTGCCAGCAGGGGAGGGGTTGCCGGGGCCAACGTCCTGACTTTC.

The V and J genes are TRBV7-2 and TRBJ2-7; 11 bases align to TRBD2. V lost 1 base and J lost 2; bases outside the gene matches: 10. The V gene's germline CDR1 is SGHTA and CDR2 FQGNSA. This CDR3 is 18 amino acids long. The CDR3 region is CASSLVYGKLAGAYEQYF. CDR3 nucleotides: TGTGCCAGCAGCTTAGTTTATGGAAAACTAGCGGGGGCCTACGAGCAGTACTTC.

This clonotype has ten or more counts. The chain couples TRBV20-1 to TRBJ1-5; D possibly corresponds to TRBD1 (5 bases). The CDR3 has 13 residues. Germline CDR1 and CDR2: DFQATT and SNEGSKA (reference sequence). Trimming removed 0 bases at V and 6 bases at J, with 9 bases between. The DNA for the CDR3 is TGCAGTGCTAGAGACCGGGGGACTCAGCCCCAGCATTTT. It codes for CSARDRGTQPQHF.

This clonotype was seen many times. This chain joins TRBV29-1 and TRBJ2-7; TRBD1 aligns across 7 bases. V lost 4 bases to trimming and J lost 3 bases; unmatched junction nucleotides: 3. This CDR3 region has 12 residues. The germline V gene has CDR1 SQVTM and CDR2 ANQGSEA. The CDR3 spells CSVVGDSYEQYF. The CDR3 DNA is TGCAGCGTTGTTGGGGACAGCTACGAGCAGTACTTC.

The V and J genes are TRBV19 and TRBJ2-7, with 9 bases identical to TRBD1. Trimming at V came to 11 bases and at J to 3 bases, leaving 8 bases not matched to a gene. Germline V lookup: CDR1 LNHDA, CDR2 SQIVND (reference sequence). This CDR3 contains 13 residues. The CDR3 region is CAWAGTGLYEQYF. The CDR3 nucleotides read TGTGCCTGGGCGGGGACAGGGCTCTACGAGCAGTACTTC.

Remarks on this clonotype: A read error may account for a junction end that differs from germline. The chain joins TRBV2 to TRBJ2-6; 8 nucleotides agree with TRBD1. The CDR3 contains 15 residues. CDR1 is SNHLY and CDR2 is FYNNEI in the germline V gene. The CDR3 nucleotides are TGTGCCAGCAGCGATGAACCGGACAGGGCCTACGTCCTGACTTTC. This gives the protein CASSDEPDRAYVLTF. Filled out from reference TRBV2 and TRBJ2-6, the complete variable domain reads EPEVTQTPSHQVTQMGQEVILRCVPISNHLYFYWYRQILGQKVEFLVSFYNNEISEKSEIFDDQFSVERPDGSNFTLKIRSTKLEDSAMYFCASSDEPDRAYVLTFGAGSRLTVL.

This chain uses TRBV19 with TRBJ2-7; the match to TRBD2 covers 14 bases. From germline, CDR1 is LNHDA and CDR2 SQIVND (reference sequence). Losses at the gene ends were 10 bases for V and 2 bases for J; bases not matched to a gene: 4. The length of the CDR3 is 14 residues. CDR3 sequence: CATKTSGRAYEQYF. For the CDR3, the DNA is TGTGCCACGAAGACTAGCGGGAGGGCCTACGAGCAGTACTTC.

The chain links TRBV7-8 to TRBJ1-1; D unclear. Germline V gene data show CDR1 as SGHVS and CDR2 as FQNEAQ. V lost 5 bases to trimming and J lost 4 bases, with 14 bases between them. This CDR3 region has 14 residues. CDR3 region: CASSVRNTRTEAFF. The CDR3 DNA sequence: TGTGCCAGCAGCGTTCGTAATACTCGCACTGAAGCTTTCTTT.

Comment on this clonotype: Sequence at one end of the junction differs from germline and may be a read error. The chain has TRBV10-2 and TRBJ2-7, with D maybe TRBD2 (6 bases). The CDR3 extends over 14 amino acids. CDR1 is WSHSY and CDR2 is SAAADI in the germline V gene. Here the CDR3 DNA reads TGTGCCAGCAGCGGAGGGGCAGAATCCTACGAGCAGTACTTC. Its translation is CASSGGAESYEQYF.

There are many counts of this clonotype. One end of the junction fails to match germline, which may point to a read error. The rearrangement uses TRBV5-1 and TRBJ1-1; no reliable D call. CDR3 length: 13 residues. Germline V gene sequence: CDR1 SGHRS, CDR2 YFSETQ. CDR3 region: CASSLAGVTEAFF. The DNA for the CDR3 is TGTGCCAGCAGCTTAGCCGGGGTCACTGAAGCTTTCTTT.

This chain links TRBV2 with TRBJ2-6, with 7 nucleotides matching TRBD1. Per the germline V gene, CDR1 is SNHLY and CDR2 is FYNNEI. Trimming at V came to 5 bases and at J to 0 bases, leaving 4 bases not matched to a gene. CDR3 size: 16 residues. CDR3 bases: TGTGCCAGCAGTCCGGACAGGAGCTCTGGGGCCAACGTCCTGACTTTC. Its translation is CASSPDRSSGANVLTF. Complete variable domain (other parts from reference TRBV2 and TRBJ2-6): EPEVTQTPSHQVTQMGQEVILRCVPISNHLYFYWYRQILGQKVEFLVSFYNNEISEKSEIFDDQFSVERPDGSNFTLKIRSTKLEDSAMYFCASSPDRSSGANVLTFGAGSRLTVL.

This clonotype showed up many times. CDR3 DNA: TGCAGTGCTAGAGATTGGGGGCTAGAAGCTTTCTTT. Its translation: CSARDWGLEAFF. The chain carries TRBV20-1 and TRBJ1-1, with a tentative D call TRBD1 (6 bases). Germline assignment: CDR1 DFQATT and CDR2 SNEGSKA (reference sequence). This CDR3 contains 12 residues. Deletions cut 0 bases from V and 8 bases from J, with 10 bases between.

In this sample, this clonotype turned up a few times. The chain recombines TRBV4-2 with TRBJ2-5; possible D gene TRBD1, 5 bases. V was pared by 6 bases and J by 1 base, with 15 bases between. This CDR3 region has 15 residues. Germline V lookup: CDR1 LGHNA, CDR2 YNFKEQ. The CDR3 is CASRYGGAVQETQYF. The CDR3 nucleotides are TGTGCCAGCAGGTACGGTGGGGCAGTCCAAGAGACCCAGTACTTC.

This chain uses TRBV7-9 with TRBJ1-5; TRBD1 matches 9 bases. Germline values: CDR1 SEHNR, CDR2 FQNEAQ (reference sequence). This CDR3 has 16 amino acids. Trimming removed 5 bases from V and 4 bases from J; junction bases left unmatched: 9. CDR3 region: CASSHLQGASNQPQHF. CDR3 DNA: TGTGCCAGCAGCCACCTACAGGGGGCAAGTAATCAGCCCCAGCATTTT. Looking up the rest from reference TRBV7-9 and TRBJ1-5 gives the full variable domain: DTGVSQNPRHKITKRGQNVTFRCDPISEHNRLYWYRQTLGQGPEFLTYFQNEAQLEKSRLLSDRFSAERPKGSFSTLEIQRTEQGDSAMYLCASSHLQGASNQPQHFGDGTRLSIL.

The sample holds many counts of this clonotype. V gene TRBV9 combines with J gene TRBJ2-7; TRBD2 is a possible D gene (5 bases). Trimming took 4 bases from V and 3 from J, leaving 14 bases between them. In germline, CDR1 is SGDLS, CDR2 YYNGEE. The CDR3 totals 14 residues. The DNA of the CDR3 is TGTGCCAGCAGCCCGCCTTACGGGGACTACGAGCAGTACTTC. The encoded protein is CASSPPYGDYEQYF.

The chain joins TRBV7-8 to TRBJ1-4; D not certain. V was clipped by 1 base and J by 4 bases, with 10 bases between them. Germline V gene data show CDR1 as SGHVS and CDR2 as FQNEAQ. This CDR3 comprises 15 residues. CDR3 loop: CASSLEGIDNEKLFF. In DNA form, the CDR3 reads TGTGCCAGCAGCTTAGAAGGGATTGATAATGAAAAACTGTTTTTT.

The chain carries TRBV29-1 and TRBJ1-1, with D perhaps TRBD1 (5 bases). This CDR3 region has 15 residues. Germline V gene sequence: CDR1 SQVTM, CDR2 ANQGSEA. The V gene lost 7 bases and the J gene lost 4 bases, with 22 bases spanning the gap. In nucleotides, the CDR3 is TGCAGCGCGGGGGGAGTGTTGGGGATGAGCACTGAAGCTTTCTTT. Its protein product is CSAGGVLGMSTEAFF.

This clonotype was observed many times. J is TRBJ1-2 and V is TRBV5-1; 7 bases are shared with TRBD1. Germline loops: CDR1 SGHRS, CDR2 YFSETQ. The CDR3 totals 15 residues. V lost 3 bases and J lost 7; bases outside the gene matches: 12. DNA of the CDR3: TGCGCCAGCAGCTCTCGACAGGGACGATTTAGTGGCTACACCTTC. The encoded protein is CASSSRQGRFSGYTF.

This clonotype was picked up one time. The chain uses TRBV20-1 and TRBJ1-5; no definite D call. The germline V and J ends were trimmed by 3 bases and 1 base, with 7 bases remaining between them. This CDR3 contains 13 residues. The germline CDR1 and CDR2 sequences are DFQATT and SNEGSKA (reference sequence). In DNA, the CDR3 is TGCAGTGCTAGCACCAGAAGCAATCAGCCCCAGCATTTT. It is translated as CSASTRSNQPQHF.

This clonotype was observed once. The genes are TRBV9 and TRBJ1-6, with D possibly matching TRBD1 (6 bases). V was pared by 4 bases and J by 7 bases, with 15 bases between. The CDR3 spans 15 residues. The germline gives CDR1 SGDLS, CDR2 YYNGEE. In DNA form, the CDR3 reads TGTGCCAGCAGCCCCGGGTGGGGGGCAAATTCACCCCTCCACTTT. Encoded protein: CASSPGWGANSPLHF. Using reference TRBV9 and TRBJ1-6 for the parts outside the CDR3, the full variable domain is DSGVTQTPKHLITATGQRVTLRCSPRSGDLSVYWYQQSLDQGLQFLIQYYNGEERAKGNILERFSAQQFPDLHSELNLSSLELGDSALYFCASSPGWGANSPLHFGNGTRLTVT.

A word on this clonotype: A read error may account for a junction end that differs from germline. The DNA of the CDR3 is TGTGCCAGCAGTTTATCATCAGGGCCTGGCTCTGGAAACACCATATATTTT. This translates into CASSLSSGPGSGNTIYF. The chain has TRBV10-3 and TRBJ1-3, with D possibly TRBD1 on 5 matching bases. The CDR3 runs 17 residues. CDR1 ENHRY and CDR2 SYGVKD come from the germline V gene.

This clonotype was detected a few times. The V call is TRBV24-1, the J call TRBJ1-6, with a possible D match to TRBD1 (6 bases). The CDR3 runs 14 residues. V gave up 7 bases and J gave up 7 bases, with 13 bases separating them. Germline CDR1 and CDR2: KGHDR and SFDVKD. CDR3 bases: TGTGCCACCAGCCCGGGACAACCCAATTCACCCCTCCACTTT. It is translated as CATSPGQPNSPLHF.

This clonotype was recorded a few times. The J gene is TRBJ1-1, the V gene TRBV4-3; 9 bases fit TRBD1. The germline V gene encodes CDR1 LGHNA and CDR2 YSLEER. This CDR3 spans 14 amino acids. The V and J ends lost 2 bases and 5 bases, in that order; junction bases with no gene match: 3. The CDR3 sequence is CASSQLDRGTEAFF. The CDR3, as DNA: TGCGCCAGCAGCCAATTAGACAGGGGGACTGAAGCTTTCTTT.

The table lists this clonotype with many counts. V is TRBV7-9 and J is TRBJ2-5; the match to TRBD1 covers 8 bases. J gave up 5 bases and V 8 bases, and 13 bases lay outside the gene matches. The CDR3 has 15 residues. The V gene's germline CDR1 is SEHNR and CDR2 FQNEAQ (reference sequence). The CDR3 here is CASVGAGGFGETQYF. For the CDR3, the DNA is TGTGCCAGCGTGGGGGCAGGGGGCTTTGGTGAGACCCAGTACTTC.

This clonotype was counted at least ten times. This sequence joins TRBV5-1 and TRBJ1-5; D unresolved. The V gene lost 2 bases and the J gene lost 6 bases, with 9 bases spanning the gap. The germline CDR1 and CDR2 sequences are SGHRS and YFSETQ. The CDR3 consists of 13 residues. CDR3 bases: TGCGCCAGCAGCTTCTCGTTCGGTCAGCCCCAGCATTTT. Encoded protein: CASSFSFGQPQHF. The full variable domain, rest sourced from reference TRBV5-1 and TRBJ1-5, is KAGVTQTPRYLIKTRGQQVTLSCSPISGHRSVSWYQQTPGQGLQFLFEYFSETQRNKGNFPGRFSGRQFSNSRSEMNVSTLELGDSALYLCASSFSFGQPQHFGDGTRLSIL.

In nucleotides, the CDR3 is TGCGCCAGCAGCCCAAAAGGTGGAACCGCCTATGGCTACACCTTC. Amino acid sequence: CASSPKGGTAYGYTF. The chain joins TRBV5-1 to TRBJ1-2; D is undetermined. The CDR3 runs to 15 residues. The germline V gene has CDR1 SGHRS and CDR2 YFSETQ. Trimming stripped 4 bases from V and 4 bases from J, with 17 bases between.

This clonotype was detected once. A read error may be the cause here, since a much bigger clone is one base away. The V gene is TRBV9, the J gene TRBJ2-5; a possible D gene is TRBD2 (6 bases). Germline lookup yields CDR1 SGDLS and CDR2 YYNGEE. V lost 7 bases, J lost 7 bases, and 17 bases lay in between. The CDR3 consists of 13 residues. CDR3 protein: CASGDGTFGTQYF. The CDR3 nucleotides read TGTGCCAGCGGCGACGGGACTTTCGGGACCCAGTACTTC.

This clonotype has at least ten counts. The V and J genes are TRBV9 and TRBJ1-6, with 8 bases aligning to TRBD1. Germline values: CDR1 SGDLS, CDR2 YYNGEE. Losses at the gene ends were 3 bases for V and 7 bases for J; bases not matched to a gene: 9. This CDR3 region has 16 residues. The CDR3 DNA sequence: TGTGCCAGCAGCGAACTCCGGGACAGGAGAAATTCACCCCTCCACTTT. It yields the protein CASSELRDRRNSPLHF.

This clonotype was picked up many times. The chain has TRBV10-3 and TRBJ2-7; D gene ambiguous. With 11 bases removed from V and 0 bases from J, the gap between germline ends came to 20 bases. There are 15 residues in the CDR3. CDR1 is ENHRY and CDR2 is SYGVKD in the germline V gene. CDR3 sequence (DNA): TGTGCCTCTACCTCCCCGTCGACCAGCTCCTACGAGCAGTACTTC. It codes for CASTSPSTSSYEQYF.